This T cell receptor (beta chain) is drawn from a study of shared clonotypes between healthy human individuals. The method was immunoSEQ multiplex PCR; TCRdb's version includes in-frame clones alone and lacks a portion of them. The sample includes just over 2,000,000 clones, roughly 94% of them seen just once. Sequencing used naive CD4+ T cells sorted from blood. Subset reported: CD45RA+ positively selected. The TCR comes from a young man in good health.

CDR3 DNA: TGTGCCAGCAGCCTGCAGGGACTAGCGGGGTACGAGCAGTACTTC. Translating gives CASSLQGLAGYEQYF. The V call is TRBV7-2, the J call TRBJ2-7; 13 nucleotides line up with TRBD2. The length of the CDR3 is 15 residues. V shed 5 bases, J shed 4 bases, and the junction held 5 bases outside the gene matches. The germline V gene encodes CDR1 SGHTA and CDR2 FQGNSA.